This TCR beta chain was sequenced for a study of PD-L1 blockade in urothelial cancer. Study information: In terms of prior chemotherapy, patients had received 0 to 3 regimens. Once treatment had started, blood was analyzed at 3 weeks (second dose) and again at 6 weeks.

Sequenced by immunoSEQ multiplex PCR; TCRdb stores in-frame clones only, minus some. This sample has under 70,000 clones, with approximately 80% found just once. Time point here: pretreatment peripheral blood. Each patient supplied 1 to 8 pretreatment and on-treatment samples. Germline V gene lookup returns CDR1 SGHAT and CDR2 FQNNGV. This CDR3 region has 13 residues. V lost 3 bases and J 3 bases, leaving 3 bases between the germline ends. The chain links TRBV11-2 to TRBJ2-6; D is unclear. Sequences were derived from PBMCs, sampled around atezolizumab (anti-PD-L1) treatment. The TCR comes from a man aged 65 to 85 with urothelial cancer. CDR3 amino acids: CASSFVGANVLTF. The CDR3 region has the DNA TGTGCCAGCAGCTTCGTTGGGGCCAACGTCCTGACTTTC.